This T cell receptor (beta chain) is from a study of blood T cell repertoires in COVID-19. V lost 1 base and J lost 7; bases outside the gene matches: 5. Germline CDR1 is LNHNV and CDR2 is YYDKDF (reference sequence). The CDR3 extends over 15 amino acids. Method: immunoSEQ multiplex PCR; TCRdb's copy keeps in-frame clones and lacks some. The sample has around 60,000 clones; approximately 83% are singletons. The origin of this receptor is a human donor in a cohort sampled during active COVID-19. Specimen: peripheral blood. This chain uses TRBV15 with TRBJ2-1, with 9 bases that match TRBD1. Here the CDR3 reads CATSRGGQGTNEQFF. Written as DNA, the CDR3 is TGTGCCACCAGCAGAGGGGGACAGGGTACGAATGAGCAGTTCTTC.